This T cell receptor (beta chain) was identified in a study of cytomegalovirus exposure and HLA in healthy donors. J lost 3 bases, V lost 6 bases, and 14 bases had no gene match. The CDR3 extends over 18 amino acids. CDR1 is SNHLY and CDR2 is FYNNEI in the germline V gene. It was with 60 Vbeta and 13 Jbeta primers that the PCR ran. The table came from immunoSEQ multiplex PCR; TCRdb's copy has only in-frame clones and leaves some out. The table shows over 85,000 clones, with 60% to 80% occurring only once. The specimen was PBMCs. This TCR was recovered from a woman aged 40 to 49 in good health and CMV-seronegative. The chain employs TRBV2 and TRBJ1-1; 12 bases map to TRBD1. Written as DNA, the CDR3 is TGTGCCAGCAGCGAGGGGGGGACAGGGGGCATATCCGACACTGAAGCTTTCTTT. This gives the protein CASSEGGTGGISDTEAFF.